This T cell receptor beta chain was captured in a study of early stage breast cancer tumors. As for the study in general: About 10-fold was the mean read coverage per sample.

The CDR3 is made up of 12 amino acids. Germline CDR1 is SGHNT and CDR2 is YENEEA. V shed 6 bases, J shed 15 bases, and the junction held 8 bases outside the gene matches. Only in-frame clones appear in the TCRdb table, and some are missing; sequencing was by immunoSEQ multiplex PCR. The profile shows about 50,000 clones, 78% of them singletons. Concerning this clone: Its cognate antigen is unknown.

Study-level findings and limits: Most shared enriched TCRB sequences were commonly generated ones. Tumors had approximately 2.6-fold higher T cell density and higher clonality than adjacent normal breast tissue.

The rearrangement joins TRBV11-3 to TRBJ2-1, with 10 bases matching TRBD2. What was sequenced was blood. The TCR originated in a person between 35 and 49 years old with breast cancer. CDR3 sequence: CASRGEGLALFF. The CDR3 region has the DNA TGTGCCAGCAGGGGGGAGGGACTAGCGCTGTTCTTC.